These 21 T cell receptor beta chains came from one sample sequenced in a study of cytomegalovirus exposure and HLA in healthy donors. Use of 60 Vbeta and 13 Jbeta primers characterized the PCR. The table came from immunoSEQ multiplex PCR; TCRdb's copy has only in-frame clones and leaves some out. The repertoire holds tens of thousands of clones, with about two thirds as singletons. The source material was PBMCs. These receptors came from a woman in her thirties or forties in good health and CMV-seropositive.

The gene calls are TRBV21-1 and TRBJ1-1; the D call in the table, TRBD1, was not verified against the DNA. TRBV21-1 is reported as a pseudogene. The CDR3 consists of 15 residues. CDR3 sequence: CASSKGDRANTEAFF. CDR3 coding DNA: TGTGCCAGCAGCAAAGGAGACAGGGCTAACACTGAAGCTTTCTTT.

V is TRBV6-1 and J is TRBJ1-5, with TRBD1 identical over 7 bases. The germline V gene encodes CDR1 MNHNS and CDR2 SASEGT. Germline trimming cut 6 bases from V and 5 bases from J; bases unmatched to any gene: 4. CDR3 length equals 13 residues. This CDR3 is CASRPGGHQPQHF. DNA of the CDR3: TGTGCCAGCAGGCCAGGGGGGCATCAGCCCCAGCATTTT.

This clone has a single count. V and J are TRBV5-1 and TRBJ2-4; 10 positions match TRBD1. Germline-derived CDR1 and CDR2 are SGHRS and YFSETQ. Losses at the gene ends were 0 bases for V and 3 bases for J; bases not matched to a gene: 15. The CDR3 has 20 amino acids. This CDR3 reads CASSLDRPRWDRGDKNIQYF. CDR3 bases: TGCGCCAGCAGCTTGGACCGCCCAAGGTGGGACAGGGGAGACAAAAACATTCAGTACTTC.

The chain joins TRBV9 to TRBJ2-3; 7 nucleotides agree with TRBD1. The germline V gene has CDR1 SGDLS and CDR2 YYNGEE. CDR3 size: 14 residues. V shed 7 bases, J shed 6 bases, and the junction held 11 bases outside the gene matches. The CDR3 nucleotides are TGTGCCAGCGCCTTACAGGGGTTAGGGGATACGCAGTATTTT. Residues: CASALQGLGDTQYF.

V and J are TRBV14 and TRBJ2-7; D is perhaps TRBD2 (6 bases). Germline CDR1 reads SGHDN; CDR2 reads FVKESK. V lost 7 bases and J lost 6, with 13 bases in between. The CDR3 runs to 12 residues. The CDR3 DNA follows: TGTGCCAGCAATGGGGTCGGGGGCGAGCAGTACTTC. Encoded protein: CASNGVGGEQYF.

The CDR3 loop reads CASSLTLVETQYF. CDR3 sequence (DNA): TGTGCCAGCAGCTTGACCCTAGTGGAGACCCAGTACTTC. The chain employs TRBV5-8 and TRBJ2-5; D ambiguous. Trimming took off 1 base at V and 5 bases at J, with 9 bases between the two ends. CDR3 length: 13 amino acids. From germline, CDR1 is SGHTS and CDR2 YDEGEE.

This chain links TRBV2 with TRBJ2-7; possibly TRBD2 for D (7 bases). CDR1 SNHLY and CDR2 FYNNEI come from the germline V gene. Trimming pared 6 bases from V and 0 bases from J, leaving 15 bases between. The CDR3 is 15 amino acids. CDR3: CASSRAGTFSYEQYF. The CDR3 region has the DNA TGTGCCAGCAGCCGAGCGGGGACATTCTCCTACGAGCAGTACTTC.

This clone showed up just a few times. CDR3: CASSVETGGDTQYF. The DNA for the CDR3 is TGTGCCAGCAGCGTAGAGACAGGGGGAGATACGCAGTATTTT. The chain uses TRBV9 and TRBJ2-3; 9 bases are shared with TRBD1. The CDR3 contains 14 residues. The germline CDR1 and CDR2 sequences are SGDLS and YYNGEE. Trimming took 0 bases from V and 5 from J; bases not matched to a gene: 1.

The chain couples TRBV5-1 to TRBJ1-1; the D is unclear. Germline CDR1 and CDR2: SGHRS and YFSETQ. The CDR3 totals 13 residues. V was clipped by 2 bases and J by 6 bases, with 11 bases between them. CDR3 DNA sequence: TGCGCCAGCAGCTTCGGAGATAACGCTGAAGCTTTCTTT. Translating it yields CASSFGDNAEAFF.

The V gene is TRBV5-1, the J gene TRBJ2-3, with D perhaps matching TRBD2 (5 bases). V was pared by 3 bases and J by 5 bases, with 22 bases between. This CDR3 has 17 residues. Germline values: CDR1 SGHRS, CDR2 YFSETQ. The CDR3 loop is CASSWARTPTLGDTQYF. The CDR3 DNA reads TGCGCCAGCAGCTGGGCCAGGACTCCAACGCTCGGAGATACGCAGTATTTT.

The genes are TRBV2 and TRBJ1-2, with D possibly being TRBD1 (6 bases). The germline gives CDR1 SNHLY, CDR2 FYNNEI. There are 11 residues in the CDR3. V lost 5 bases and J lost 7, with 8 bases in between. The CDR3 DNA follows: TGTGCCAGCAGTAACAGGGCTGGCTACACCTTC. Amino acid sequence: CASSNRAGYTF.

The rearrangement links TRBV6-1 to TRBJ2-1; 10 bases line up with TRBD2. Germline CDR1 reads MNHNS; CDR2 reads SASEGT. After removal of 4 bases from V and 4 bases from J, the junction contained 10 bases not matched to a gene. The CDR3 is 17 residues long. CDR3 in amino acids: CASSGGSGGAVYNEQFF. CDR3 DNA: TGTGCCAGCAGTGGGGGAAGCGGGGGGGCCGTTTACAATGAGCAGTTCTTC.

This clone was seen only once. This chain connects TRBV6-5 to TRBJ1-2, with 10 bases matching TRBD1. Per the germline V gene, CDR1 is MNHEY and CDR2 is SVGAGI. V lost 6 bases and J lost 7; bases outside the gene matches: 2. CDR3 length: 12 amino acids. Here the CDR3 reads CASSRQGAGYTF. The CDR3 bases are TGTGCCAGCAGCAGACAGGGGGCTGGCTACACCTTC.

The chain's CDR3 is CAWSVQGGNIQYF. In DNA form, the CDR3 reads TGTGCCTGGAGTGTACAAGGGGGTAACATTCAGTACTTC. The chain has TRBV30 and TRBJ2-4; a weak D match, TRBD1 (6 bases). The CDR3 totals 13 residues. With 0 bases removed from V and 7 bases from J, the gap between germline ends came to 10 bases. The V gene's germline CDR1 is GTSNPN and CDR2 SVGIG (reference sequence). The full variable domain, rest sourced from reference TRBV30 and TRBJ2-4, is SQTIHQWPATLVQPVGSPLSLECTVEGTSNPNLYWYRQAAGRGLQLLFYSVGIGQISSEVPQNLSASRPQDRQFILSSKKLLLSDSGFYLCAWSVQGGNIQYFGAGTRLSVL.

V gene TRBV2 combines with J gene TRBJ1-1; possible D gene TRBD1, 5 bases. Germline lookup yields CDR1 SNHLY and CDR2 FYNNEI. CDR3 length: 15 residues. Trimming cost V 6 bases and J 1 base, with 15 bases left between them. CDR3 DNA sequence: TGTGCCAGCAGCCTGTTCTGGGGCCAGAACACTGAAGCTTTCTTT. This encodes CASSLFWGQNTEAFF. Using reference TRBV2 and TRBJ1-1 for the parts outside the CDR3, the full variable domain is EPEVTQTPSHQVTQMGQEVILRCVPISNHLYFYWYRQILGQKVEFLVSFYNNEISEKSEIFDDQFSVERPDGSNFTLKIRSTKLEDSAMYFCASSLFWGQNTEAFFGQGTRLTVV.

This clone has a handful of counts. This sequence joins TRBV4-2 and TRBJ2-3, with D unresolved. CDR1 and CDR2 from the germline V gene are LGHNA and YNFKEQ. The CDR3 covers 15 residues. V lost 0 bases and J 0 bases, leaving 7 bases between the germline ends. CDR3 sequence (DNA): TGTGCCAGCAGCCAAGACCCCGTTAGCACAGATACGCAGTATTTT. It translates to CASSQDPVSTDTQYF.

The chain employs TRBV6-5 and TRBJ2-7; 8 bases match TRBD1. J gave up 3 bases and V 0 bases, and 4 bases lay outside the gene matches. The CDR3 consists of 15 residues. Germline V gene data show CDR1 as MNHEY and CDR2 as SVGAGI. CDR3 sequence: CASSYSQGALYEQYF. CDR3 bases: TGTGCCAGCAGTTACTCCCAGGGGGCCCTCTACGAGCAGTACTTC.

The V call is TRBV5-1, the J call TRBJ2-5, with 8 bases that match TRBD1. Unmatched junction bases numbered 11, after V lost 3 bases and J lost 4 bases. The germline V gene encodes CDR1 SGHRS and CDR2 YFSETQ. This CDR3 comprises 16 residues. For the CDR3, the DNA is TGCGCCAGCAGCTACGGACAGGGAAGGCGTGGAGAGACCCAGTACTTC. Protein product: CASSYGQGRRGETQYF. Full variable domain (rest looked up from reference TRBV5-1 and TRBJ2-5): KAGVTQTPRYLIKTRGQQVTLSCSPISGHRSVSWYQQTPGQGLQFLFEYFSETQRNKGNFPGRFSGRQFSNSRSEMNVSTLELGDSALYLCASSYGQGRRGETQYFGPGTRLLVL.

The rearrangement joins TRBV7-9 to TRBJ1-1, with a possible D match to TRBD1 (5 bases). The CDR3 is 16 amino acids. The V gene lost 2 bases and the J gene lost 4 bases, with 17 bases spanning the gap. Germline-derived CDR1 and CDR2 are SEHNR and FQNEAQ (reference sequence). Written as DNA, the CDR3 is TGTGCCAGCAGCTTAAGGTCCTGGCTGGGGGGCACTGAAGCTTTCTTT. Its protein is CASSLRSWLGGTEAFF.

The rearrangement uses TRBV5-1 and TRBJ1-5, with 7 bases identical to TRBD1. The CDR3 contains 15 residues. Trimming cost V 0 bases and J 7 bases; bases outside gene matches: 7. The germline V gene has CDR1 SGHRS and CDR2 YFSETQ. CDR3: CASSLEGGKGQPQHF. CDR3 sequence (DNA): TGCGCCAGCAGCTTGGAAGGGGGCAAAGGGCAGCCCCAGCATTTT.

The gene calls are TRBV30 and TRBJ1-2; 8 bases agree with TRBD1. Germline-derived CDR1 and CDR2 are GTSNPN and SVGIG (reference sequence). This CDR3 has 13 amino acids. V shed 0 bases and J 6 bases; nucleotides not matched to a gene: 3. CDR3 nucleotides: TGTGCCTGGAGTGTGGCCAGGGGGCATGGCTACACCTTC. Amino acid sequence: CAWSVARGHGYTF.